This is a list of T cell receptor beta chains from one sample in a study of T cell repertoires in cytomegalovirus infection. MiXCR, run by TCRdb on the reads, gives a single entry per CDR3 protein. The sample carries 150,000 to 200,000 distinct CDR3 sequences, roughly 19% recorded once. Sequenced input: PBMCs. Every receptor here comes from a human donor in good health (CMV status not recorded). Some clones in this sample may be carry-over from other donors' samples. Both conserved end residues are part of each CDR3. D genes are given only for firm matches. The size of a clone is reported for some rows only, either as once, few or many, or as a class for expanded clones.

v_gene	d_gene	j_gene	abundance	CDR3nt	CDR3aa
TRBV7-2	TRBD1	TRBJ1-5	medium-sized	TGTGCCAGCAGCTCACAGGGGAATCAGCCCCAGCATTTT	CASSSQGNQPQHF
TRBV5-6	.	TRBJ1-1	many	TGTGCCAGCAGCTTGGTTTTCAACACTGAAGCTTTCTTT	CASSLVFNTEAFF
TRBV10-2	.	TRBJ2-1	many	TGCGCCAGCACCCCCGGTATTATAGGGAATGAGCAGTTCTTC	CASTPGIIGNEQFF
TRBV19	TRBD1	TRBJ1-5	few	TGTGCCAGTAGTGCCGTACAGGGGCCAGGCAATCAGCCCCAGCATTTT	CASSAVQGPGNQPQHF
TRBV20-1	.	TRBJ2-5	.	TGCAGTGCTAGAACTCAAAGCGGTGGGAGCGGGGAGACCCAGTACTTC	CSARTQSGGSGETQYF
TRBV7-8	TRBD2	TRBJ2-2	few	TGTGCCAGCAGCGCCACCGGACTAGCGGGCGCGAACACCGGGGAGCTGTTTTTT	CASSATGLAGANTGELFF
TRBV19	.	TRBJ2-7	many	TGTGCCAGTAGTATATCGACTAGGGCCTACGAGCAGTACTTC	CASSISTRAYEQYF
TRBV28	TRBD2	TRBJ2-1	few	TGTGCCAGCACCCTCGGACCGGGACTAGCGGGAAGCCATGAGCAGTTCTTC	CASTLGPGLAGSHEQFF
TRBV14	.	TRBJ1-1	many	TGTGCCAGCAGCCCCAGATCGTTCATGAACACTGAAGCTTTCTTT	CASSPRSFMNTEAFF
TRBV28	TRBD2	TRBJ2-5	few	TGTGCCAGCAGATCGGTGGGGAGGGACCAAGAGACCCAGTACTTC	CASRSVGRDQETQYF
TRBV28	.	TRBJ2-3	many	TGTGCCAGCAGTTTATACCGGGGACCCACAGATACGCAGTATTTT	CASSLYRGPTDTQYF
TRBV4-1	.	TRBJ1-2	.	TGCGCCAGCAGCAAGGGGTCCCAGGACTATGGCTACACCTTC	CASSKGSQDYGYTF
TRBV28	.	TRBJ2-7	.	TGTGGCAGCAGTTTGCCAGGGGGGATTTACGAGCAGTACTTC	CGSSLPGGIYEQYF
TRBV12-3/TRBV12-4	.	TRBJ1-1	.	TGTGCCAGCAGTCCGAAGGCGGGGGGCGGCACTGAAGCTTTCTTT	CASSPKAGGGTEAFF
TRBV12-3/TRBV12-4	TRBD1	TRBJ1-4	many	TGTGCCAGCAGTCCTGGGACAGGGGGCGTTAATGAAAAACTGTTTTTT	CASSPGTGGVNEKLFF
TRBV2	TRBD1	TRBJ2-2	.	TGTGCCAGCTCTTGGACACCGGGACAGGGGGCGGGGGAGCTGTTTTTT	CASSWTPGQGAGELFF
TRBV28	TRBD1	TRBJ2-1	.	TGTGCCAGCAGCCGGGACAGGCGAAATGAGCAGTTCTTC	CASSRDRRNEQFF
TRBV14	.	TRBJ2-1	.	TGTGCCAGCAGCTTCGCCGGGACTTACAATGAGCAGTTCTTC	CASSFAGTYNEQFF
TRBV19	TRBD1	TRBJ1-5	.	TGTGCCAGTAGTATACCGGGACAGGGTGTTGTTCAGCCCCAGCATTTT	CASSIPGQGVVQPQHF
TRBV20-1	.	TRBJ2-3	.	TGCAGTGCTAGCTCCGGGACCGGCGGCGCAGATACGCAGTATTTT	CSASSGTGGADTQYF
TRBV11-3	.	TRBJ2-5	few	TGTGCCAGCCACAGGCAGGCCGCCCAAGAGACCCAGTACTTC	CASHRQAAQETQYF
TRBV5-1	.	TRBJ2-3	.	TGCGCCAGCAACCGCCGGGCAGAGCTAACTAGCACAGATACGCAGTATTTT	CASNRRAELTSTDTQYF
TRBV2	TRBD1	TRBJ1-5	.	TGTGCCAGCACCCCGGAGGGGACAGGGGTTCAGCCCCAGCATTTT	CASTPEGTGVQPQHF
TRBV6-2/TRBV6-3	.	TRBJ1-5	.	TGTGCCAGCAGTTACGGGCTGCCAGGAAGCAATCAGCCCCAGCATTTT	CASSYGLPGSNQPQHF
TRBV7-3	TRBD1	TRBJ2-2	.	TGTGCCAGCAGCCGGGACAGGCTAACCGGGGAGCTGTTTTTT	CASSRDRLTGELFF
TRBV7-6	.	TRBJ2-3	.	TGTGCCAGCAGCTTAGGATGGGGCCAGAACACAGATACGCAGTATTTT	CASSLGWGQNTDTQYF
TRBV7-2	.	TRBJ2-5	many	TGTGCCAGCAGCTTCAGTCGGTCCAGTGAGGAGGGCTCGACCCAGTACTTC	CASSFSRSSEEGSTQYF
TRBV7-6	.	TRBJ2-3	many	TGTGCCAGCAGCTTAGGTGTAAGAGATACGCAGTATTTT	CASSLGVRDTQYF
TRBV6-1	.	TRBJ1-2	.	TGTGCCAGCAGACCCGACAACTATGGCTACACCTTC	CASRPDNYGYTF
TRBV7-2	TRBD2	TRBJ2-3	many	TGTGCCAGCAGCCCGCAAGGGCTAGCGGGCGATACGCAGTATTTT	CASSPQGLAGDTQYF
TRBV7-9	.	TRBJ2-3	.	TGTGCCAGCAGCTTAACGGGCTCAGATACGCAGTATTTT	CASSLTGSDTQYF
TRBV5-4	.	TRBJ2-1	.	TGTGCCAGCAGCTCGCTCCCAGGGCATGAGCAGTTCTTC	CASSSLPGHEQFF
TRBV7-8	TRBD1	TRBJ1-5	.	TGTGCCAGCAGCTTCCAGGGGGTAGATCAGCCCCAGCATTTT	CASSFQGVDQPQHF
TRBV25-1	.	TRBJ2-2	few	TGTGCCAGCAGTGAAGAGCGGGCCACCGGGGAGCTGTTTTTT	CASSEERATGELFF
TRBV6-7	.	TRBJ1-2	.	TGTGCCAGCAGTAAAAGGGGCAGACCTCGACTTGGATATGGCTACACCTTC	CASSKRGRPRLGYGYTF
TRBV7-3	.	TRBJ1-4	few	TGTGCCAGCAGCTCCCGGGGGCGACAGGAAGCAACTAATGAAAAACTGTTTTTT	CASSSRGRQEATNEKLFF
TRBV20-1	.	TRBJ1-2	few	TGCAGTGCTAGAGACCCGGGGCTGGGCGGCTACACCTTC	CSARDPGLGGYTF
TRBV5-5	.	TRBJ2-5	.	TGTGCCAGCAGCTCGATTCCAGGGGTCCGAGAGACCCAGTACTTC	CASSSIPGVRETQYF
TRBV5-4	TRBD1	TRBJ2-5	few	TGTGCCAGCAGCCCGGGACAGGGGGACCGCCAAGAGACCCAGTACTTC	CASSPGQGDRQETQYF
TRBV7-4	.	TRBJ2-2	.	TGTGCCAGCAGCTTAGGCACCGGGGATCTGTTTTTT	CASSLGTGDLFF